The rows below give T cell receptor beta chains drawn from one sample of a study of neurological immune-mediated disorders. TCRdb reprocessed the 5' RACE reads with MiXCR, giving one entry per CDR3 protein. The sample contains some 100,000 distinct CDR3 sequences, less than 15% of which appear only once. Sequenced sample: PBMCs. All receptors come from a female donor with HTLV-1-associated myelopathy (HAM/TSP). Each CDR3 is given with its conserved first and last residue. D genes are given only for firm matches. For some rows the clone size is stated as once, few or many, or as a class when expanded; others skip it.

abundance | j_gene | v_gene | d_gene | CDR3aa | CDR3nt
- | TRBJ2-7 | TRBV3-1 | - | CASSQQGRIEYYEQYF | TGTGCCAGCAGCCAACAGGGGAGGATAGAATACTACGAGCAGTACTTC
many | TRBJ1-4 | TRBV4-2 | TRBD1 | CASSLEEGATEKLFF | TGTGCCAGCAGCCTGGAGGAGGGGGCAACTGAAAAACTGTTTTTT
many | TRBJ1-1 | TRBV9 | - | CASSVGSRADEAFF | TGTGCCAGCAGCGTAGGTTCCAGGGCCGATGAAGCTTTCTTT
many | TRBJ1-5 | TRBV20-1 | - | CSANQGNQPQHF | TGCAGTGCTAATCAGGGGAATCAGCCCCAGCATTTT
- | TRBJ2-6 | TRBV5-5 | TRBD2 | CASSLHSGVGYSGANVLTF | TGTGCCAGCAGCTTGCACAGCGGGGTGGGTTACTCTGGGGCCAACGTCCTGACTTTC
many | TRBJ2-7 | TRBV5-1 | - | CASSLVIGEYEQYF | TGCGCCAGCAGCTTGGTCATCGGGGAGTACGAGCAGTACTTC
many | TRBJ2-4 | TRBV28 | - | CASSLAVLAKNIQYF | TGTGCCAGCAGTTTAGCAGTTCTAGCCAAAAACATTCAGTACTTC
many | TRBJ1-1 | TRBV6-5 | - | CASRTDGMNTEAFF | TGTGCCAGCAGGACCGACGGGATGAACACTGAAGCTTTCTTT
many | TRBJ2-5 | TRBV7-2 | - | CASSFPGPKTQYF | TGTGCCAGCAGCTTCCCGGGTCCGAAGACCCAGTACTTC
many | TRBJ1-4 | TRBV5-1 | - | CASSERGPGVEKLFF | TGCGCCAGCAGCGAGCGGGGCCCTGGGGTTGAAAAACTGTTTTTT
many | TRBJ1-5 | TRBV10-3 | - | CATTEGPNQPQHF | TGTGCCACTACCGAGGGGCCCAATCAGCCCCAGCATTTT
many | TRBJ2-4 | TRBV12-3/TRBV12-4 | - | CASSLRPGGGKNIQYF | TGTGCCAGCAGTTTAAGGCCCGGGGGAGGCAAAAACATTCAGTACTTC
many | TRBJ1-2 | TRBV6-1 | - | CASSEHSSVRGYTF | TGTGCCAGCAGTGAACACAGTAGCGTTCGTGGCTACACCTTC
- | TRBJ2-2 | TRBV9 | TRBD1 | CASSETADPGQGRSVELFF | TGTGCCAGCAGCGAGACCGCAGATCCGGGACAGGGTCGCTCCGTGGAGCTGTTTTTT
many | TRBJ2-1 | TRBV4-2 | TRBD1 | CASSQEQGASYNEQFF | TGTGCCAGCAGCCAAGAACAGGGGGCCAGCTACAATGAGCAGTTCTTC
many | TRBJ1-2 | TRBV3-1 | TRBD1 | CASSQVDRANYGYTF | TGTGCCAGCAGCCAAGTCGACAGGGCAAACTATGGCTACACCTTC
many | TRBJ2-5 | TRBV5-1 | - | CASSLNRETQYF | TGCGCCAGCAGCTTGAACAGAGAGACCCAGTACTTC
many | TRBJ2-3 | TRBV7-2 | - | CASSLAYRNTDTQYF | TGTGCCAGCAGCTTAGCCTACAGGAATACAGATACGCAGTATTTT
- | TRBJ2-1 | TRBV6-2/TRBV6-3 | - | CASSPPGGRSYNEQFF | TGTGCCAGCAGCCCCCCCGGAGGGCGATCCTACAATGAGCAGTTCTTC
few | TRBJ1-5 | TRBV12-2 | - | CASRLGSVRNQPQHF | TGTGCAAGTCGCTTAGGTTCCGTCCGCAATCAGCCCCAGCATTTT
many | TRBJ1-5 | TRBV20-1 | TRBD1 | CSVKTGFYNQPQHF | TGCAGTGTAAAGACAGGGTTTTACAATCAGCCCCAGCATTTT
- | TRBJ2-7 | TRBV20-1 | - | CSATEGLSYEQYF | TGCAGTGCGACAGAAGGTCTCTCCTACGAGCAGTACTTC
many | TRBJ2-7 | TRBV27 | TRBD2 | CASSTSGGGIYEQYF | TGTGCCAGCAGTACCTCGGGCGGGGGGATCTACGAGCAGTACTTC
many | TRBJ2-7 | TRBV7-6 | - | CASSLEAGAYEQYF | TGTGCCAGCAGCTTAGAGGCGGGGGCGTACGAGCAGTACTTC
medium-sized | TRBJ2-5 | TRBV20-1 | - | CSANPETQYF | TGCAGTGCAAACCCAGAGACCCAGTACTTC
many | TRBJ2-3 | TRBV5-1 | - | CASSLESTADTQYF | TGCGCCAGCAGCTTGGAATCTACCGCAGATACGCAGTATTTT
many | TRBJ1-1 | TRBV14 | - | CASSQATPVSEAFF | TGTGCCAGCAGCCAAGCGACCCCAGTCTCTGAAGCTTTCTTT
many | TRBJ2-7 | TRBV20-1 | - | CSAGDLPYEQYF | TGCAGTGCCGGGGATTTACCCTACGAGCAGTACTTC
many | TRBJ2-1 | TRBV5-1 | - | CASSLDGEAEQFF | TGCGCCAGCAGCTTGGACGGGGAAGCGGAGCAGTTCTTC
many | TRBJ2-7 | TRBV5-1 | - | CASSFRTTSYEQYF | TGCGCCAGCAGCTTTCGTACGACCTCCTACGAGCAGTACTTC
many | TRBJ2-1 | TRBV9 | - | CASSVGRGAMGNEQFF | TGTGCCAGCAGCGTGGGGCGTGGCGCTATGGGGAATGAGCAGTTCTTC
few | TRBJ1-1 | TRBV5-1 | - | CASSLGAGGAKTEAFF | TGCGCCAGCAGCTTGGGGGCCGGGGGGGCAAAGACTGAAGCTTTCTTT
many | TRBJ2-3 | TRBV28 | - | CASSDDYGGATQYF | TGTGCCAGCAGCGACGACTATGGGGGCGCTACGCAGTATTTT
many | TRBJ2-7 | TRBV6-5 | - | CASSNPGLAYEQYF | TGTGCCAGCAGTAATCCGGGACTTGCGTACGAGCAGTACTTC
- | TRBJ2-7 | TRBV5-1 | TRBD1 | CASSLGGGQGYEQYF | TGCGCCAGCAGCTTGGGAGGGGGACAGGGCTACGAGCAGTACTTC
- | TRBJ2-7 | TRBV20-1 | TRBD1 | CSARAYKKAGTGGNYEQYF | TGCAGTGCTAGAGCTTACAAAAAAGCCGGGACAGGGGGTAACTACGAGCAGTACTTC
many | TRBJ1-2 | TRBV3-1 | - | CASSQVRRGYTF | TGTGCCAGCAGCCAAGTCCGGAGGGGCTACACCTTC
few | TRBJ2-2 | TRBV5-1 | TRBD2 | CASSQIGTSGGTGELFF | TGCGCCAGCAGCCAAATCGGGACTAGCGGGGGCACCGGGGAGCTGTTTTTT
many | TRBJ2-7 | TRBV30 | TRBD1 | CAWRQGASLGEQYF | TGTGCCTGGAGACAGGGGGCTTCACTGGGCGAGCAGTACTTC
many | TRBJ2-1 | TRBV24-1 | - | CATSDPGGAFYNEQFF | TGTGCCACCAGTGACCCCGGCGGGGCATTCTACAATGAGCAGTTCTTC
many | TRBJ2-4 | TRBV7-9 | - | CASSLTKNIQYF | TGTGCCAGCAGCTTAACCAAAAACATTCAGTACTTC
many | TRBJ1-5 | TRBV7-3 | TRBD1 | CASSSPPPIQGCNQPQHF | TGTGCCAGCAGCTCCCCACCGCCTATACAGGGGTGCAATCAGCCCCAGCATTTT
- | TRBJ2-5 | TRBV3-1 | - | CASSQDTGVETQYF | TGTGCCAGCAGTCAAGATACAGGTGTCGAGACCCAGTACTTC
many | TRBJ1-5 | TRBV7-2 | - | CASSHGRPNQPQHF | TGTGCCAGCAGCCATGGACGGCCGAATCAGCCCCAGCATTTT